The rows below give T cell receptor beta chains drawn from one sample of a study of graft-versus-host responses after intestinal transplantation. Method: immunoSEQ multiplex PCR; TCRdb's copy keeps in-frame clones and lacks some. The table has about 38,000 clones, roughly 87% seen once. Material: PBMCs, obtained less than 1,400 days after transplant. The receptors originated from a human patient who received an intestinal transplant, so some T cells may come from the graft donor. CDR3s include the opening cysteine and the closing phenylalanine or tryptophan. Each record gives: V gene, D gene, clone size, J gene, CDR3 DNA, CDR3 protein. The D gene is left open where the match is weak. Clone size is shown for a subset of rows, as once, few, many or a class of expanded clone.

V gene: TRBV2; D gene: -; clone size: -; J gene: TRBJ1-5; CDR3 DNA: TGTGCCAGCGCAGTTTCGAATCAGCCCCAGCATTTT; CDR3 protein: CASAVSNQPQHF
V gene: TRBV28; D gene: TRBD1; clone size: -; J gene: TRBJ2-7; CDR3 DNA: TGTGCCACCATGACGCCCGCCGGGACAGGGGGTGGTTCCTACGAGCAGTACTTC; CDR3 protein: CATMTPAGTGGGSYEQYF
V gene: TRBV19; D gene: -; clone size: -; J gene: TRBJ1-3; CDR3 DNA: TGTGCCAGTAGGACAGGCGCGACGCCTTTCTCTGGAAACACCATATATTTT; CDR3 protein: CASRTGATPFSGNTIYF
V gene: TRBV9; D gene: TRBD1; clone size: -; J gene: TRBJ2-5; CDR3 DNA: TGTGCCAGCAGTCCCCCCCCAGGGACAGGGGGGGAAGAGACCCAGTACTTC; CDR3 protein: CASSPPPGTGGEETQYF
V gene: TRBV25-1; D gene: -; clone size: -; J gene: TRBJ1-4; CDR3 DNA: TGTGCCAGCAGTAAATATGGGGCATCGGAGGAAAAACTGTTTTTT; CDR3 protein: CASSKYGASEEKLFF
V gene: TRBV25-1; D gene: -; clone size: -; J gene: TRBJ1-6; CDR3 DNA: TGTGCCAGCAGTGCAAACAACAATTCACCCCTCCACTTT; CDR3 protein: CASSANNNSPLHF
V gene: TRBV5-1; D gene: TRBD1; clone size: -; J gene: TRBJ1-1; CDR3 DNA: TGCGCCAGCAGGCCCCAGGGGGCGGGGAGCACTGAAGCTTTCTTT; CDR3 protein: CASRPQGAGSTEAFF
V gene: TRBV7-8; D gene: -; clone size: -; J gene: TRBJ1-1; CDR3 DNA: TGTGCCAGCAGCCGAGACACTGAAGCTTTCTTT; CDR3 protein: CASSRDTEAFF
V gene: TRBV6-6; D gene: -; clone size: -; J gene: TRBJ2-3; CDR3 DNA: TGTGCCACCTCCCTGGGGGTGGGGGGTCCAGATACGCAGTATTTT; CDR3 protein: CATSLGVGGPDTQYF
V gene: TRBV11-2; D gene: TRBD1; clone size: -; J gene: TRBJ2-7; CDR3 DNA: TGTGCCAGCAGCTTAGTCAGGGGGATTGCCTACGAGCAGTACTTC; CDR3 protein: CASSLVRGIAYEQYF
V gene: TRBV6-1; D gene: TRBD1; clone size: -; J gene: TRBJ1-5; CDR3 DNA: TGTGCCAGCAGTGGGGGCAGGGGGCATCAGCCCCAGCATTTT; CDR3 protein: CASSGGRGHQPQHF
V gene: TRBV5-1; D gene: -; clone size: -; J gene: TRBJ1-1; CDR3 DNA: TGCGCCAGCAGCTTGGAGGGGCGAGGGACTGAAGCTTTCTTT; CDR3 protein: CASSLEGRGTEAFF
V gene: TRBV7-6; D gene: -; clone size: -; J gene: TRBJ2-7; CDR3 DNA: TGTGCCAGCAGCTTACTCTCCTCAAGGCTCAGGAGCTCCTACGAGCAGTACTTC; CDR3 protein: CASSLLSSRLRSSYEQYF
V gene: TRBV29-1; D gene: -; clone size: -; J gene: TRBJ2-2; CDR3 DNA: TGCAGCGTTTCCCCAGCCAACACCGGGGAGCTGTTTTTT; CDR3 protein: CSVSPANTGELFF
V gene: TRBV27; D gene: -; clone size: -; J gene: TRBJ1-4; CDR3 DNA: TGTGCCAGCAGTTTTCAGGCAACTAATGAAAAACTGTTTTTT; CDR3 protein: CASSFQATNEKLFF
V gene: TRBV7-9; D gene: TRBD1; clone size: few; J gene: TRBJ1-1; CDR3 DNA: TGTGCCAGCAGCTGGGGGGACAGGGGAGCTTTCTTT; CDR3 protein: CASSWGDRGAFF
V gene: TRBV5-1; D gene: TRBD2; clone size: -; J gene: TRBJ2-7; CDR3 DNA: TGCGCCAGCAGAAGTGGGACTAGCGGAGCGGCCTACGAGCAGTACTTC; CDR3 protein: CASRSGTSGAAYEQYF
V gene: TRBV7-3; D gene: -; clone size: -; J gene: TRBJ2-1; CDR3 DNA: TGTGCCAGCAGCTTAATAACGGGGGAGCAGTTCTTC; CDR3 protein: CASSLITGEQFF
V gene: TRBV2; D gene: -; clone size: -; J gene: TRBJ1-2; CDR3 DNA: TGTGCCAGCACTGAGGGTTATGGCTACACCTTC; CDR3 protein: CASTEGYGYTF
V gene: TRBV18; D gene: -; clone size: few; J gene: TRBJ2-5; CDR3 DNA: TGTGCCAGCTCGTCAGGGAAGGCGGAGACCCAGTACTTC; CDR3 protein: CASSSGKAETQYF
V gene: TRBV20-1; D gene: -; clone size: -; J gene: TRBJ2-7; CDR3 DNA: TGCAGTGCTTCGACTGTATACGAGCAGTACTTC; CDR3 protein: CSASTVYEQYF
V gene: TRBV15; D gene: -; clone size: -; J gene: TRBJ2-3; CDR3 DNA: TGTGCCACCACCCTTCGTAGCGGAAGCACAGATACGCAGTATTTT; CDR3 protein: CATTLRSGSTDTQYF
V gene: TRBV7-2; D gene: TRBD2; clone size: -; J gene: TRBJ2-3; CDR3 DNA: TGTGCCAGCAGCCGGGGGAGCGGGGGATCAGATACGCAGTATTTT; CDR3 protein: CASSRGSGGSDTQYF
V gene: TRBV19; D gene: -; clone size: -; J gene: TRBJ2-7; CDR3 DNA: TGTGCCAGTAGTATAGTGGCAGGTCCTACCTACGAGCAGTACTTC; CDR3 protein: CASSIVAGPTYEQYF
V gene: TRBV7-8; D gene: TRBD1; clone size: -; J gene: TRBJ1-2; CDR3 DNA: TGTGCCAGCAGCTCAGGGGGCTATGGCTACACCTTC; CDR3 protein: CASSSGGYGYTF
V gene: TRBV11-2; D gene: -; clone size: -; J gene: TRBJ2-5; CDR3 DNA: TGTGCCAGCAGCTTTCGGATGACGGTCCAAGAGACCCAGTACTTC; CDR3 protein: CASSFRMTVQETQYF
V gene: TRBV7-8; D gene: TRBD2; clone size: few; J gene: TRBJ2-7; CDR3 DNA: TGTGCCAGCAGCTTAGAACTAGCGGGCTACGAGCAGTACTTC; CDR3 protein: CASSLELAGYEQYF
V gene: TRBV19; D gene: -; clone size: -; J gene: TRBJ2-1; CDR3 DNA: TGTGCCAGCCTAGGGCCATACAATGAGCAGTTCTTC; CDR3 protein: CASLGPYNEQFF
V gene: TRBV2; D gene: TRBD1; clone size: -; J gene: TRBJ1-5; CDR3 DNA: TGTGCCAGCAGGAGGGGAACAGGGGGTTCGAGCAATCAGCCCCAGCATTTT; CDR3 protein: CASRRGTGGSSNQPQHF
V gene: TRBV6-4; D gene: -; clone size: -; J gene: TRBJ2-7; CDR3 DNA: TGTGCCAGCAGTGAAAGGGACACCCTCTCCTACGAGCAGTACTTC; CDR3 protein: CASSERDTLSYEQYF
V gene: TRBV29-1; D gene: -; clone size: -; J gene: TRBJ2-5; CDR3 DNA: TGCAGCGCAAAAGGGGGTGATGGGGAGACCCAGTACTTC; CDR3 protein: CSAKGGDGETQYF
V gene: TRBV28; D gene: -; clone size: -; J gene: TRBJ2-5; CDR3 DNA: TGTGCCAGCAGCTGGGGGGGGACGGGGGGCGAGACCCAGTACTTC; CDR3 protein: CASSWGGTGGETQYF
V gene: TRBV15; D gene: -; clone size: -; J gene: TRBJ2-2; CDR3 DNA: TGTGCCACCAGCAGTGGTGCCCTATCCGGGGAGCTGTTTTTT; CDR3 protein: CATSSGALSGELFF
V gene: TRBV5-1; D gene: -; clone size: -; J gene: TRBJ1-2; CDR3 DNA: TGCGCCAGCAGCTTGGACAGGGTTCCGTATGGCTACACCTTC; CDR3 protein: CASSLDRVPYGYTF
V gene: TRBV29-1; D gene: -; clone size: -; J gene: TRBJ1-5; CDR3 DNA: TGCAGCGTTGGAGGCAGCGGGCAGCCCCAGCATTTT; CDR3 protein: CSVGGSGQPQHF
V gene: TRBV5-5; D gene: -; clone size: -; J gene: TRBJ1-4; CDR3 DNA: TGTGCCAGCAGCTTGCAGGGGCGGAATGAAAAACTGTTTTTT; CDR3 protein: CASSLQGRNEKLFF
V gene: TRBV2; D gene: TRBD1; clone size: -; J gene: TRBJ2-2; CDR3 DNA: TGTGCCAGCAGTAAATCCCGGGACAGGGTCACCGGGGAGCTGTTTTTT; CDR3 protein: CASSKSRDRVTGELFF
V gene: TRBV14; D gene: -; clone size: -; J gene: TRBJ2-5; CDR3 DNA: TGTGCCAGCAGCCACCACAGGGGAGGAGAGACCCAGTACTTC; CDR3 protein: CASSHHRGGETQYF
V gene: TRBV28; D gene: -; clone size: once; J gene: TRBJ1-3; CDR3 DNA: TGTGCCAGCAGTTTTAATCCGGGGGGCGGGCAGCGAAACACCATATATTTT; CDR3 protein: CASSFNPGGGQRNTIYF
V gene: TRBV7-6; D gene: -; clone size: once; J gene: TRBJ1-5; CDR3 DNA: TGTGCCAGCAGCTTAGCCTTCAATCAGCCCCAGCATTTT; CDR3 protein: CASSLAFNQPQHF
V gene: TRBV6-6; D gene: TRBD2; clone size: -; J gene: TRBJ2-2; CDR3 DNA: TGTGCCAGCAGTTATTTGGCGGGAGTAGTGGAGCTGTTTTTT; CDR3 protein: CASSYLAGVVELFF